This TCR beta chain was observed in a study of T cell repertoires in cytomegalovirus infection. Study background: It can be stated that public TCR beta signatures indicated CMV infection as well as a matching HLA type.

Study-level results: Across the ex vivo response, the dominant clonotypes were HLA-C-restricted CMV-specific TCR beta clonotypes.

TCRdb recomputed calls from the reads with MiXCR, one row per CDR3 protein. The table has 200,000 to 300,000 distinct CDR3 sequences, over 8% seen once. This clonotype has ten or more counts. Its antigen is not known. The TCR sequence derives from a human donor in good health (CMV status not recorded). Some clones in this sample may be carry-over from other donors' samples. Sequencing was done on a sample of PBMCs.

CDR3 residues: CASSLARLAGSPSNEQFF. CDR3 sequence (DNA): TGTGCCAGCAGCTTAGCGCGGCTAGCGGGGAGCCCTAGTAATGAGCAGTTCTTC. The gene calls are TRBV7-2 and TRBJ2-1; TRBD2 agrees at 9 bases. J was trimmed by 7 bases and V by 0 bases; bases with no gene match: 13. Germline loops: CDR1 SGHTA, CDR2 FQGNSA. This CDR3 has 18 amino acids.